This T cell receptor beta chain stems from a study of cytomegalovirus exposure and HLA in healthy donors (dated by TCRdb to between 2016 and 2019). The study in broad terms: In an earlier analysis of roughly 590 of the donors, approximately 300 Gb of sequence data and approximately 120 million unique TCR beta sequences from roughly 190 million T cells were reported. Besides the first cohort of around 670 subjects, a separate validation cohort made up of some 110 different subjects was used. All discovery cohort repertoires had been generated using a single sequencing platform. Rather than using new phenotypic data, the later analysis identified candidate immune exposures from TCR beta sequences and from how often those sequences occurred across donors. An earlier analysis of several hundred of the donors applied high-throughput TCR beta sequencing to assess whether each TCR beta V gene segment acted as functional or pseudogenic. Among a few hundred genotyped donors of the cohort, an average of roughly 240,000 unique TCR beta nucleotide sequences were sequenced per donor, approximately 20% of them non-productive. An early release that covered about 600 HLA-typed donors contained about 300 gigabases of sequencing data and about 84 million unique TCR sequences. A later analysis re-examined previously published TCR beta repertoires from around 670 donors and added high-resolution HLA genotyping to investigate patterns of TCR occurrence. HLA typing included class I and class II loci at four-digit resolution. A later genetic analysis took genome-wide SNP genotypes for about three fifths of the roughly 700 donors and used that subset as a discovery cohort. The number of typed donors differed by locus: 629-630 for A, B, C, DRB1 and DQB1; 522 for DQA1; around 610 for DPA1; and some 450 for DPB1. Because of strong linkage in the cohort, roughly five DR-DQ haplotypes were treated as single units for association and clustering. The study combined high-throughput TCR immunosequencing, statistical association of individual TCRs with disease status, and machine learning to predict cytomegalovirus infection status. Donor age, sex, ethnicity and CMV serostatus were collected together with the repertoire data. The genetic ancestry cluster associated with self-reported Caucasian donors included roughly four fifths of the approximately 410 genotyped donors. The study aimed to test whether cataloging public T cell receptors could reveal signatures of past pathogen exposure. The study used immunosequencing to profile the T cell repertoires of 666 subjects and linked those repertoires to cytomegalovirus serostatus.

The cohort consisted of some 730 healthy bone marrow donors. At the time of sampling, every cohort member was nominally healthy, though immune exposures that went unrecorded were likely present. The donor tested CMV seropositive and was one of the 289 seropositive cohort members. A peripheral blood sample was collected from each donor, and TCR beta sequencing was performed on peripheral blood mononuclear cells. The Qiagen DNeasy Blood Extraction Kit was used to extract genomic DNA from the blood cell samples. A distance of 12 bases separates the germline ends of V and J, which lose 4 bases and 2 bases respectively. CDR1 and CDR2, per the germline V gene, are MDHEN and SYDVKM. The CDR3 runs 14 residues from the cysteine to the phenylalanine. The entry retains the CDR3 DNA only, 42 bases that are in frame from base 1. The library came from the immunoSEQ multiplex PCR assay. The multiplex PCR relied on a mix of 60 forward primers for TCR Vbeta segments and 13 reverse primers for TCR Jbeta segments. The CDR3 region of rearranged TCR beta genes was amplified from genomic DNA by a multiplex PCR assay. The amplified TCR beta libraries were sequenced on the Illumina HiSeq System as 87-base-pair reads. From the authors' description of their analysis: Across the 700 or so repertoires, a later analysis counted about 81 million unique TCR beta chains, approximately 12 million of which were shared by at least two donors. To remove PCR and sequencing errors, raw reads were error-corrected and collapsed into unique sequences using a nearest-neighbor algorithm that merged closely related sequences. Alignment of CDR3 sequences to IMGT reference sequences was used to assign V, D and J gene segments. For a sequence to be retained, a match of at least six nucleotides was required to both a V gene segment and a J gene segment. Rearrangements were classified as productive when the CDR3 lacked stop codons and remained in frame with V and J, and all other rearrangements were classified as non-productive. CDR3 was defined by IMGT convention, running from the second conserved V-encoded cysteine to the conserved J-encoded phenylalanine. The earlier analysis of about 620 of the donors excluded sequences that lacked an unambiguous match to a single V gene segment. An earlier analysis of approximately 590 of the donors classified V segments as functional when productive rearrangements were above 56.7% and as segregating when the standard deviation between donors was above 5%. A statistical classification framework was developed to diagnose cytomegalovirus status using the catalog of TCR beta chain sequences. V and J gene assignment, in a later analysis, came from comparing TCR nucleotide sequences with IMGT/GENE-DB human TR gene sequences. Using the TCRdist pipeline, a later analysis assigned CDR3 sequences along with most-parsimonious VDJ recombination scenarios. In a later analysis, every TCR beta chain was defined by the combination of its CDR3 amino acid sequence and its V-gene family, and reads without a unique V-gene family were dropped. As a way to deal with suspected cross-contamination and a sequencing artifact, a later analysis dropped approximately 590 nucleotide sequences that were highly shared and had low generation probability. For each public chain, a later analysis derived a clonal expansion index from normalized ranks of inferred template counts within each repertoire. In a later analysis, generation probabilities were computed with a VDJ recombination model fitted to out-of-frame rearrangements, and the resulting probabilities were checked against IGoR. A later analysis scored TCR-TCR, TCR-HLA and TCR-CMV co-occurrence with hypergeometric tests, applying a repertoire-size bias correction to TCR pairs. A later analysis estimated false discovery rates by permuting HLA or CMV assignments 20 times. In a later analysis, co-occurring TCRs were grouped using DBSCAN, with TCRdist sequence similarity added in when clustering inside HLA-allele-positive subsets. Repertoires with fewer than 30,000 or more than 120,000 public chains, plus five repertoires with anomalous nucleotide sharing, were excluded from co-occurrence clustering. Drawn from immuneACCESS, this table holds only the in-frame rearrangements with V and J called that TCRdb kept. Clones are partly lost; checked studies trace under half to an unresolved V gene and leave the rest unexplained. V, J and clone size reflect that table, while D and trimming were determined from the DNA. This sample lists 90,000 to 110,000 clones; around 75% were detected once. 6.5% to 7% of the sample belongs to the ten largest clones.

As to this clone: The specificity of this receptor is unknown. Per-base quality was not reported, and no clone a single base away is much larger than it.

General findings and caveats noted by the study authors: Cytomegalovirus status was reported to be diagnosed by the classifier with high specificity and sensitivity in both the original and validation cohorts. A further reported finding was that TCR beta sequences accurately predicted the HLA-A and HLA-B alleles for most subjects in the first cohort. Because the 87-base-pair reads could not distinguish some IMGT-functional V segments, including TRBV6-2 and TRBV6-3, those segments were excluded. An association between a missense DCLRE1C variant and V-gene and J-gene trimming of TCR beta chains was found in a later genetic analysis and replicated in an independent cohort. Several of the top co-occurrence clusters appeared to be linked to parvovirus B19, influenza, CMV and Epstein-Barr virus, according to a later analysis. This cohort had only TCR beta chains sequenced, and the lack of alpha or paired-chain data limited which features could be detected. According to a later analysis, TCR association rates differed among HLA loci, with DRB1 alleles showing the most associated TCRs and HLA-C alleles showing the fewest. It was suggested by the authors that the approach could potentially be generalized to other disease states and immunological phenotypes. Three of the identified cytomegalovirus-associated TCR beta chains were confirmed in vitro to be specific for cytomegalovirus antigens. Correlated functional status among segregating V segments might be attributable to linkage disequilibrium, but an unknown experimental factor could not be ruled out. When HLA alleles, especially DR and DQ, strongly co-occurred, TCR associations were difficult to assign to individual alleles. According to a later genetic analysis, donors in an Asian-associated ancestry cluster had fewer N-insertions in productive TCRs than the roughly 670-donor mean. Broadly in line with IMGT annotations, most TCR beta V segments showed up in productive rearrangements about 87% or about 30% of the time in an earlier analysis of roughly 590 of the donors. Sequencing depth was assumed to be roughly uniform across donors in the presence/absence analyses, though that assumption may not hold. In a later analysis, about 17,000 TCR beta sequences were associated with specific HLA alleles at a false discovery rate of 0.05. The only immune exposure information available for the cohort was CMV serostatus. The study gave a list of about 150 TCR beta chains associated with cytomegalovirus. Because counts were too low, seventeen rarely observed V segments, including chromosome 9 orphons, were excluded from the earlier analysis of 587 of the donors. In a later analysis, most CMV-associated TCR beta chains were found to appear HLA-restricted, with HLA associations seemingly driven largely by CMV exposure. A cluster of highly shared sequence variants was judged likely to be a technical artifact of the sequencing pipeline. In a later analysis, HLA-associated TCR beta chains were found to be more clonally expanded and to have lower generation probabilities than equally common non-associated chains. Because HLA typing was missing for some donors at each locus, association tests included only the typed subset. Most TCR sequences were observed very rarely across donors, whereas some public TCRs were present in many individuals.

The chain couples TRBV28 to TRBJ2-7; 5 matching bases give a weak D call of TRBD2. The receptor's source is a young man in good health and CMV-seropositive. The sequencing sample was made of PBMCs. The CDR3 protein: CASSYRGSAYEQYF. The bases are TGTGCCAGCAGTTATCGGGGATCGGCCTACGAGCAGTACTTC.